This TCR beta chain came from a study of blood T cell repertoires in COVID-19. The CDR3 spans 14 residues. CDR1 and CDR2 from the germline V gene are SGHRS and YFSETQ. The J segment lost 8 bases and the V segment lost 1 base, leaving 3 bases of the junction unmatched. Measured with immunoSEQ multiplex PCR; TCRdb has only the in-frame clones, and not every one. The sample holds some 170,000 clones, about four fifths seen once. The TCR comes from a man in his fifties or sixties with active or convalescent COVID-19. The chain recombines TRBV5-1 with TRBJ1-4; 9 bases map to TRBD1. The sample consisted of peripheral blood. This CDR3 is CASSLMDRGEKLFF. CDR3 bases: TGCGCCAGCAGCTTGATGGACAGGGGCGAAAAACTGTTTTTT.